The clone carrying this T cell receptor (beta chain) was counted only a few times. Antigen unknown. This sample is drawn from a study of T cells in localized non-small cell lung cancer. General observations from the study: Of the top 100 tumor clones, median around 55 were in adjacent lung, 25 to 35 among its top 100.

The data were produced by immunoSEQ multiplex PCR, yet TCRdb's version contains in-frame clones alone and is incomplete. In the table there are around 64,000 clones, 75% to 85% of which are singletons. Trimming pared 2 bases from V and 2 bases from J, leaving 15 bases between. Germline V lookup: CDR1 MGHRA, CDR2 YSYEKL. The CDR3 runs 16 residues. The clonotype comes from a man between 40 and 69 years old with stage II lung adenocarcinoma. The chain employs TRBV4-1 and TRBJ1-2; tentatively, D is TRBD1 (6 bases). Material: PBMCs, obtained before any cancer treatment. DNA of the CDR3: TGCGCCAGCAGCCAACCCCCAGGGGAAGGGAACTATGGCTACACCTTC. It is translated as CASSQPPGEGNYGYTF.